This T cell receptor (beta chain) appears in the sequencing data of a study of cytotoxic CD8 clonotypes in ibrutinib-treated CLL (dated by TCRdb to about 2021). For context, the study as a whole: The cohort had eleven to twelve relapsed/refractory and around 15 treatment-naive patients; 17 to 18 were IGHV unmutated. Partial responses were observed in about 25 patients and complete responses in 2; after a median follow-up of around 68 months, remission was maintained in 14 patients and progression was observed in some twelve. Samples at response were collected after a median of 12 months of treatment, with a range of about 6 to 40 months. On average, each sample yielded around 250,000 productive templates and under 95,000 productive rearrangements. Of the approximately 94 people in the trial, around 24 had longitudinal samples available. Cryopreserved peripheral blood mononuclear cells were collected before treatment, at response, and at either disease progression or sustained remission. Patients were still on ibrutinib when every remission and progressive disease sample was collected.

Broader findings and caveats from the paper: An increase in clonality was observed at ibrutinib response, with clonality remaining stable during sustained remission and falling back toward baseline at progression. At baseline, clonality was higher than in age-matched healthy donors and showed a strong correlation with circulating CD8+ T-cell counts. Lymph node repertoires were not examined, and the timing of sampling was not matched between patients in sustained remission and those whose disease progressed. Public clonotypes were rare and either shrank or stayed stable during treatment, and the rise in clonality at ibrutinib response reflected expansion of private clonotypes.

The time point label on this specimen signifies: roughly 23 months on ibrutinib. For TCR beta library preparation, 2 to 2.5 micrograms of genomic DNA were isolated from cryopreserved PBMCs. Longitudinal blood samples from CLL patients on ibrutinib monotherapy were analyzed using high-throughput TCR beta sequencing. Patients were enrolled in a phase 2 open-label single-center ibrutinib monotherapy trial. The goal of deep resolution MiSeq sequencing was a depth between 1 in 1 million and 1 in 200,000 T cells, and coverage averaged 10x per clonotype. The immunoSEQ hsTCRB Kit was used to generate the TCR beta libraries. The published analysis was carried out like this. ImmunoSEQ Data Assistant and ImmunoSEQ Analyzer were used for data analysis, and V, D and J genes were assigned according to IMGT definitions. Clonality was computed as one minus normalized Shannon entropy of productive rearrangement frequencies, ranging from 0 to 1. Public clonotype analysis was restricted to overrepresented clonotypes comprising at least 0.05% of each patient's repertoire. Repertoires from some twelve age-matched healthy donors in immuneACCESS were used as clonality controls. TCRdb took over this immuneACCESS table, retaining in-frame rearrangements with V and J assigned. Such tables are incomplete; in checked studies, under half of the missing clones stem from an unresolved V gene, and the remainder is unexplained. That table supplies the V and J calls and clone size; D and trimming were determined from the DNA. Across this sample there are about 25,000 clones, with about 82% seen only once. Of the sample, 7.5% to 9.5% is held by the ten largest clones.

This clone was detected a few times. Its antigen specificity is not known. Per-base qualities were not stored, and no clone one base away is much larger. The sample was PBMCs, taken after 24 months of ibrutinib treatment. The sequence was obtained from a human donor with chronic lymphocytic leukemia.

The DNA sequence is TGTGCCAGCAGTGCCCTCACAGATTCCTACGAGCAGTACTTC. Its product reads: CASSALTDSYEQYF. In this chain, TRBV6-1 is recombined with TRBJ2-7; no D gene can be assigned with confidence. Counted from cysteine to phenylalanine, this CDR3 has 14 amino acids. Of all the DNA, just the CDR3 is kept, 42 bases in frame from base 1. CDR1 and CDR2 (MNHNS, SASEGT) derive from the germline V gene. Cut back by 4 bases and 1 base, the V and J ends lie 11 bases apart.